This section outlines one TCR beta chain sequence together with its context. Its antigen is currently unknown. TCRdb keeps only in-frame clones here, not all; method: immunoSEQ multiplex PCR. This table has about 67,000 clones, around 80% appearing once. Trimming left V 4 bases short and J 11 bases short, with 17 bases between. CDR1 KGHSH and CDR2 LQKENI come from the germline V gene. The CDR3 extends over 13 amino acids. Prior autoimmune disease or systemic immunosuppression barred patients. This sample is drawn from a study of OX40 agonist ivuxolimab in advanced cancers. Overall study findings and caveats: The 0.1-3.0 mg/kg partial responders had among the lowest clonal expansion. On average, a greater number of expanded clones characterised CD8+ T cells relative to CD4+. Dose levels from 0.1 to 3.0 mg/kg saw CD4+ and CD8+ blood T cells expand clonally by week 6.

The sequenced sample was CD4+ or CD8+ T cells sorted from blood, obtained in a trial of the OX40 agonist ivuxolimab. This chain links TRBV18 with TRBJ1-1; a weak D match, TRBD1 (5 bases). The clonotype was recovered from an adult with an advanced solid tumor such as melanoma, head and neck, liver or kidney cancer. CDR3 coding DNA: TGTGCCAGCTCACGAGACGGGACCCCGCAGGCTTTCTTT. This encodes CASSRDGTPQAFF.